This T cell receptor beta chain was retrieved from a study of T cell responses to AZD1222 COVID-19 vaccine. Notes on the study in general: A mostly white British donor set with more females was recruited, and clonal diversity was possibly underestimated. Spike-specific TCR depth and breadth grew after two AZD1222 doses. At 160-218 and 743-854, vaccine-associated CD4 TCRs were dominant, and they spanned spike.

This CDR3 spans 15 amino acids. CDR1 is MNHEY, CDR2 SVGAGI, per germline. V was pared by 2 bases and J by 7 bases, with 15 bases between. Profiling relied on immunoSEQ multiplex PCR, and the TCRdb table lists in-frame clones only, not all of them. The table has around 120,000 clones, more than 75% seen once. Concerning this clone: Its antigen is undetermined.

The chain couples TRBV6-5 to TRBJ2-1; tentatively, D is TRBD1 (5 bases). This sequence was found in an adult in good health. This material consisted of peripheral blood, taken on day 0 of AZD1222 vaccination. CDR3 bases: TGTGCCAGCAGTTACCGGGCAGGGAAGGAGAATGAGCAGTTCTTC. This translates into CASSYRAGKENEQFF.